Listed below are T cell receptor beta chains from one sample, sequenced in a study of vaccination effects on CD4 cells after COVID-19. TCRdb's copy holds only in-frame clones and misses some; the assay was immunoSEQ multiplex PCR. The data hold roughly 40,000 clones, with 55% to 80% observed a single time. These receptors' targets are unknown. The sequencing here drew on CD4+ T cells from PBMCs cultured without peptide, taken after COVID-19 vaccination. Source of these receptors: a human donor who received a COVID-19 vaccine. The CDR3 runs from the conserved cysteine through the conserved F or W. The D gene is left open where the match is weak. Rows may omit the clone size; those that give it use once, few, many or a size class.

clone_size,cdr3_length,j_call,v_call,d_call,cdr3_aa,cdr3_nt
.,14,TRBJ2-5,TRBV9,TRBD1,CASSVRQGRETQYF,TGTGCCAGCAGCGTTCGACAGGGGCGAGAGACCCAGTACTTC
few,14,TRBJ2-7,TRBV11-2,TRBD2,CASSFSSGGYEQYF,TGTGCCAGCAGCTTCTCCAGCGGGGGTTACGAGCAGTACTTC
.,16,TRBJ2-1,TRBV19,.,CASSLQAGTEYNEQFF,TGTGCCAGTAGTCTACAAGCCGGGACGGAGTACAATGAGCAGTTCTTC
once,13,TRBJ1-1,TRBV2,TRBD1,CASSAQGQGEAFF,TGTGCCAGCTCGGCGCAAGGACAGGGTGAAGCTTTCTTT
.,13,TRBJ1-2,TRBV27,.,CASSLTGTYGYTF,TGTGCCAGCAGTTTAACAGGGACCTATGGCTACACCTTC
once,16,TRBJ2-1,TRBV19,TRBD2,CASSRGLASHYNEQFF,TGTGCCAGTAGCCGCGGACTAGCGTCGCACTACAATGAGCAGTTCTTC
few,16,TRBJ2-1,TRBV19,TRBD2,CASSTLTSGRDNEQFF,TGTGCCAGTAGTACCTTGACTAGCGGGAGGGACAATGAGCAGTTCTTC
few,14,TRBJ2-1,TRBV6-5,.,CASSLSPGRFEQFF,TGTGCCAGCTCTCTAAGCCCGGGGCGCTTTGAGCAGTTCTTC
.,15,TRBJ2-7,TRBV7-2,.,CASSARPRAPYEQYF,TGTGCCAGCAGCGCCCGGCCCAGGGCCCCCTACGAGCAGTACTTC
few,15,TRBJ2-7,TRBV7-9,.,CASSPRGLSSYEQYF,TGTGCCAGCAGCCCGAGGGGGTTAAGCTCCTACGAGCAGTACTTC
.,13,TRBJ2-7,TRBV3-1/TRBV3-2,.,CAARATRGTEQYF,TGTGCCGCCAGGGCGACGAGGGGAACCGAGCAGTACTTC
.,17,TRBJ2-3,TRBV9,TRBD2,CASSHNFAGGSTDTQYF,TGTGCCAGCAGCCATAACTTTGCGGGGGGAAGCACAGATACGCAGTATTTT
few,14,TRBJ2-7,TRBV5-4,.,CASSLGSLAYEQYF,TGTGCCAGCAGCTTGGGATCCCTTGCCTACGAGCAGTACTTC
.,15,TRBJ1-6,TRBV15,.,CATSSSISYNSPLHF,TGTGCCACCAGCAGTTCCATCTCCTATAATTCACCCCTCCACTTT
.,19,TRBJ2-6,TRBV5-4,TRBD1,CASSLVRGQTQTGANVLTF,TGTGCCAGCAGCTTGGTTAGGGGACAGACCCAAACTGGGGCCAACGTCCTGACTTTC
.,14,TRBJ2-7,TRBV11-2,.,CASSLPGQSYEQYF,TGTGCCAGCAGCTTACCAGGACAGTCCTACGAGCAGTACTTC
.,11,TRBJ1-1,TRBV6-5,.,CASSYFTEAFF,TGTGCCAGCAGTTATTTCACTGAAGCTTTCTTT
few,15,TRBJ2-7,TRBV4-1,.,CASRTAGTPSYEQYF,TGCGCCAGCCGTACAGCCGGGACACCTTCCTACGAGCAGTACTTC
once,14,TRBJ2-3,TRBV5-8,.,CASSATDSSDTQYF,TGTGCCAGCAGCGCAACAGATTCGTCCGATACGCAGTATTTT
few,14,TRBJ2-1,TRBV3-1/TRBV3-2,TRBD1,CASSQAGQGNEQFF,TGTGCCAGCAGCCAAGCGGGACAGGGGAATGAGCAGTTCTTC
.,15,TRBJ2-7,TRBV7-9,TRBD2,CASSKGLAGAYEQYF,TGTGCCAGCAGCAAAGGACTAGCGGGGGCCTACGAGCAGTACTTC
.,13,TRBJ2-7,TRBV15,.,CATPSPGPSEQYF,TGTGCCACCCCTTCCCCGGGCCCCTCCGAGCAGTACTTC
.,17,TRBJ1-4,TRBV15,TRBD1,CATSGEQGARLNEKLFF,TGTGCCACCAGCGGGGAACAGGGGGCCCGCCTTAATGAAAAACTGTTTTTT
.,15,TRBJ2-1,TRBV13,TRBD2,CASSWPGLAGGEQFF,TGTGCCAGCAGCTGGCCGGGACTAGCGGGAGGCGAGCAGTTCTTC
few,14,TRBJ1-2,TRBV6-5,TRBD1,CASRRRQGAYGYTF,TGTGCCAGCAGACGACGACAGGGGGCGTATGGCTACACCTTC
.,15,TRBJ2-1,TRBV6-5,TRBD2,CASSFSGSSYNEQFF,TGTGCCAGCAGTTTTAGCGGGAGCTCCTACAATGAGCAGTTCTTC
.,15,TRBJ2-7,TRBV6-5,.,CASSYLPRQAYEQYF,TGTGCCAGCAGTTACTTACCCAGACAGGCCTACGAGCAGTACTTC
.,14,TRBJ1-6,TRBV18,.,CASSPRLGEDPLHF,TGTGCCAGCTCACCACGACTAGGGGAGGACCCCCTCCACTTT
few,14,TRBJ1-2,TRBV5-3,.,CARSWRDTNYGYTF,TGTGCCAGAAGCTGGAGGGACACCAACTATGGCTACACCTTC
once,13,TRBJ1-1,TRBV5-8,.,CASSLEGGTEAFF,TGTGCCAGCAGCTTGGAGGGGGGAACTGAAGCTTTCTTT
.,13,TRBJ2-1,TRBV29-1,TRBD1,CSVTRDRGNEQFF,TGCAGCGTTACCCGGGACAGGGGAAATGAGCAGTTCTTC
.,15,TRBJ2-3,TRBV18,.,CASSPQGGPTDTQYF,TGTGCCAGCTCACCGCAGGGTGGCCCCACAGATACGCAGTATTTT
.,14,TRBJ1-2,TRBV18,.,CASSPITSNSGYTF,TGTGCCAGCTCACCGATCACCTCAAACAGTGGCTACACCTTC
.,13,TRBJ1-1,TRBV27,TRBD1,CASSLTGRTEAFF,TGTGCCAGCAGTTTGACAGGGAGGACTGAAGCTTTCTTT
.,13,TRBJ1-5,TRBV7-9,.,CASSLDGARAQHF,TGTGCCAGCAGCTTAGACGGAGCCAGGGCCCAGCATTTT
few,15,TRBJ2-7,TRBV5-4,.,CASSSDPGATYEQYF,TGTGCCAGCAGCTCGGACCCGGGGGCTACCTACGAGCAGTACTTC
few,15,TRBJ2-2,TRBV5-1,TRBD1,CASSYSGTVAGELFF,TGCGCCAGCAGTTATTCCGGGACAGTGGCCGGGGAGCTGTTTTTT
.,15,TRBJ1-2,TRBV6-4,.,CASTNSQVLGGGYTF,TGTGCCAGCACCAATTCCCAGGTTCTAGGGGGAGGCTACACCTTC
.,15,TRBJ2-7,TRBV5-1,.,CASSTYPDTSYEQYF,TGCGCCAGCAGCACCTACCCGGACACAAGTTACGAGCAGTACTTC
few,13,TRBJ2-5,TRBV4-1,.,CASSQDNSETQYF,TGCGCCAGCAGCCAAGATAATTCGGAGACCCAGTACTTC
.,13,TRBJ2-5,TRBV6-1,.,CASSESWLETQYF,TGTGCCAGCAGTGAATCGTGGTTGGAGACCCAGTACTTC
.,15,TRBJ2-7,TRBV23-1,TRBD1,CASSQPGTGSYEQYF,TGCGCCAGCAGTCAACCCGGGACAGGGTCCTACGAGCAGTACTTC
.,15,TRBJ2-5,TRBV18,TRBD2,CASSPMRESRETQYF,TGTGCCAGCTCACCGATGCGGGAGAGTCGAGAGACCCAGTACTTC
.,16,TRBJ2-3,TRBV5-1,.,CASSLEPPVNTDTQYF,TGCGCCAGCAGCTTGGAACCGCCAGTGAACACAGATACGCAGTATTTT
.,13,TRBJ1-4,TRBV5-6,TRBD1,CASSIGQGEKLFF,TGTGCCAGCAGCATTGGACAGGGCGAAAAACTGTTTTTT
.,11,TRBJ1-2,TRBV3-1/TRBV3-2,.,CASSQGGGYTF,TGTGCCAGCAGCCAAGGGGGGGGCTACACCTTC
.,15,TRBJ1-1,TRBV3-1/TRBV3-2,.,CASSQVYRLNTEAFF,TGTGCCAGCAGCCAAGTGTACAGGTTGAACACTGAAGCTTTCTTT
.,16,TRBJ1-5,TRBV19,.,CASSIYPDRPNQPQHF,TGTGCCAGTAGTATATATCCAGACAGGCCCAATCAGCCCCAGCATTTT
.,16,TRBJ1-2,TRBV19,TRBD1,CASSISGGSSNYGYTF,TGTGCCAGTAGTATCTCAGGGGGCAGCTCTAACTATGGCTACACCTTC
few,14,TRBJ2-1,TRBV19,.,CASSTGGMGNEQFF,TGTGCCAGTAGTACGGGTGGTATGGGCAATGAGCAGTTCTTC
.,16,TRBJ2-3,TRBV5-4,TRBD2,CASSVRLAGLGDTQYF,TGTGCCAGCAGCGTAAGACTAGCGGGGTTAGGAGATACGCAGTATTTT
few,13,TRBJ1-2,TRBV6-1,.,CASSEGVMLGYTF,TGTGCCAGCAGTGAAGGGGTTATGCTTGGCTACACCTTC
.,15,TRBJ2-7,TRBV19,.,CASQRSPGPSHEQYF,TGTGCCAGTCAGAGGTCCCCGGGGCCATCCCACGAGCAGTACTTC
.,16,TRBJ2-5,TRBV11-2,.,CASSLDRDLPSETQYF,TGTGCCAGCAGCTTAGACCGGGACCTCCCCTCAGAGACCCAGTACTTC